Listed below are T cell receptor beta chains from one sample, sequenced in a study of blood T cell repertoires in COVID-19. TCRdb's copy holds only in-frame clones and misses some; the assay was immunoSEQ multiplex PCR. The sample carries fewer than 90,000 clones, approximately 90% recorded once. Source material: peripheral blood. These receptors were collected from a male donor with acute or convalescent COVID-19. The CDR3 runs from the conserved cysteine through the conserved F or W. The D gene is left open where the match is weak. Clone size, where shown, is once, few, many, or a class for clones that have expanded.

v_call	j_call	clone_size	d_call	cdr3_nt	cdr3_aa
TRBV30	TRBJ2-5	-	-	TGTGCCTGGGCCGGCCCCGGGGAGACCCAGTACTTC	CAWAGPGETQYF
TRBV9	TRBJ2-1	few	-	TGTGCCAGCAGCGAGGCCCTGGGGTCGGGGTTATTGAATGAGCAGTTCTTC	CASSEALGSGLLNEQFF
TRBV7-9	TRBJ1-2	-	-	TGTGCCAGCAGCTTAGACGGGACAAAATACCCCAGCTACACCTTC	CASSLDGTKYPSYTF
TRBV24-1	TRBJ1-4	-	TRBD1	TGTGCCACCAGTGACCCCGACAGGGGGGGTGAAAAACTGTTTTTT	CATSDPDRGGEKLFF
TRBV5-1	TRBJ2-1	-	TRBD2	TGCGCCAGCAGCCCGACCAGCGGGGGTGCCAATGAGCAGTTCTTC	CASSPTSGGANEQFF
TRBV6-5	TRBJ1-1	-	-	TGTGCCAGCACGGATAATGGCTCAGGGGCGTTAGCTTTCTTT	CASTDNGSGALAFF
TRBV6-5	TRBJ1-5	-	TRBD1	TGTGCCAGCAGTCCAACGCAGGGGGAGTATCAGCCCCAGCATTTT	CASSPTQGEYQPQHF
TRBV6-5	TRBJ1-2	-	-	TGTGCCAGCACCGACGGGACATTCAACTATGGCTACACCTTC	CASTDGTFNYGYTF
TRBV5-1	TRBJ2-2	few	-	TGCGCCAGTACTTCCTCGGTACAGGGAACCGGGGAGCTGTTTTTT	CASTSSVQGTGELFF
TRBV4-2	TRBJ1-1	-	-	TGTGCCAGCAGCCAATTAGACACTGAAGCTTTCTTT	CASSQLDTEAFF
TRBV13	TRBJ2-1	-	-	TGTGCCAGCAGCACCTCAGTGGCTGAGCAGTTCTTC	CASSTSVAEQFF
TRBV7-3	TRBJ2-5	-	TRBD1	TGTGCCAGCAGCCCTACCGGGACAGGGGTCGAGACCCAGTACTTC	CASSPTGTGVETQYF
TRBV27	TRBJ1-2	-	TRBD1	TGTGCCAGCTGGACAGGGAATGGTAACTATGGCTACACCTTC	CASWTGNGNYGYTF
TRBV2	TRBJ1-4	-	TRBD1	TGTGCCAGCAGTGAAGGGCAGGGGGCGAAGGAAAAACTGTTTTTT	CASSEGQGAKEKLFF
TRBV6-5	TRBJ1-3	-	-	TGTGCCAGCAGCCCGGACAGAGCTGGAAACACCATATATTTT	CASSPDRAGNTIYF
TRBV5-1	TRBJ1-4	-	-	TGCGCCAGCAGCTTGGACAGCCCTAATGAAAAACTGTTTTTT	CASSLDSPNEKLFF
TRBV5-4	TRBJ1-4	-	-	TGTGCCAGCAGCTTGGATGGCCCCAATGAAAAACTGTTTTTT	CASSLDGPNEKLFF
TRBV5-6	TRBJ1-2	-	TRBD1	TGTGCCAGCAGCTTGGACAGGGGGAACCTCTATGGCTACACCTTC	CASSLDRGNLYGYTF
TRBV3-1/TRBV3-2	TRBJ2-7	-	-	TGTGCCAGCAGCCACGGGGGGCTCGCCTACGAGCAGTACTTC	CASSHGGLAYEQYF
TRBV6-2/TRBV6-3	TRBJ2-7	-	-	TGTGCCAGCAGTTGGGCCTACGGGGGAGTCTACGAGCAGTACTTC	CASSWAYGGVYEQYF
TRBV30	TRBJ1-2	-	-	TGTGCCTGGAGCCGCGGGGGGGGCGACTATGGCTACACCTTC	CAWSRGGGDYGYTF
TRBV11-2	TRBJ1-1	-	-	TGTGCCAGCAGCCCCCCCCGAAGTCCGGGGACTGAAGCTTTCTTT	CASSPPRSPGTEAFF
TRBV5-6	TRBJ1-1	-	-	TGTGCCAGCAGCTTGATACAGGGTATCGCTGAAGCTTTCTTT	CASSLIQGIAEAFF
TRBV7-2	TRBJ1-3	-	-	TGTGCCAGCAGCTTATCAGGGCCTGGAAACACCATATATTTT	CASSLSGPGNTIYF
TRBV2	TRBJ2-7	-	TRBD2	TGTGCCAGCGGTGGGCGGGGGAAAAAATTCTACGAGCAGTACTTC	CASGGRGKKFYEQYF
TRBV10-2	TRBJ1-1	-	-	TGCGCCAGCAGTGAGGACAGAACAGAAGCTTTCTTT	CASSEDRTEAFF
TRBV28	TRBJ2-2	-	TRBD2	TGTGCCAGCCAGCGGGGGGGGCTGTCCGGGGAGCTGTTTTTT	CASQRGGLSGELFF
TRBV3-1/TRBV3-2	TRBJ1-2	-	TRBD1	TGTGCCAGCAGCCAAGGGCTACCGGGACAGGGGGCTGGTGGCTACACCTTC	CASSQGLPGQGAGGYTF
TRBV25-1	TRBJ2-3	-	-	TGTGCCAGCAGTGAACCGGGAGCCGGATTTAGCACAGATACGCAGTATTTT	CASSEPGAGFSTDTQYF
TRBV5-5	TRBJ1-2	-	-	TGTGCCAGCACCTTACGGGCTAACTATGGCTACACCTTC	CASTLRANYGYTF
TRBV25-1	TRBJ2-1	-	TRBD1	TGTGCCAGCAGTGTTACAGGGGGCAATGAGCAGTTCTTC	CASSVTGGNEQFF
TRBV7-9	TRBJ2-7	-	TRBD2	TGTGCCAGCAGCTTAATGGGGGGAGGGTACGAGCAGTACTTC	CASSLMGGGYEQYF
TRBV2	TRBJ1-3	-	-	TGTGCCAGCAGTTGGGCAGGGGAAAACACCATATATTTT	CASSWAGENTIYF
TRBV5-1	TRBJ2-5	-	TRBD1	TGCGCCAGCAGCTTGGCCGGGACAGCTTACCAAGAGACCCAGTACTTC	CASSLAGTAYQETQYF
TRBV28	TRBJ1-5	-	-	TGTGCCAGCAGCCAAGGGGCCATCCTTGGCAATCAGCCCCAGCATTTT	CASSQGAILGNQPQHF
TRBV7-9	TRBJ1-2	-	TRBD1	TGTGCCAGCAGCACGACAGGGGGCGCAAATGGCTACACCTTC	CASSTTGGANGYTF
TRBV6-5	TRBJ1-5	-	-	TGTGCCAGCAGTCAATGGGGGGGGACAAATCAGCCCCAGCATTTT	CASSQWGGTNQPQHF
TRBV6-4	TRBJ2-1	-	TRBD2	TGTGCCAGCAGTGGCTCTGGACTAGCGAGAAATGAGCAGTTCTTC	CASSGSGLARNEQFF
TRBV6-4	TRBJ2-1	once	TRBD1	TGTGCCAGCAGAGCAGGGGACAGGGTGGTTGGTGAGCAGTTCTTC	CASRAGDRVVGEQFF
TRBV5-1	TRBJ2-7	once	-	TGCGCCAGCAGCTCTAACCCGGGGGGCAGCCCCTACGAGCAGTACTTC	CASSSNPGGSPYEQYF
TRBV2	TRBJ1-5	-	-	TGTGCCAGCAGTTTTACAGGGACAAGCAATCAGCCCCAGCATTTT	CASSFTGTSNQPQHF
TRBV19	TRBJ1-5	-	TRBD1	TGTGCCAGTACCAACACAGGGGGCTGGAGCAATCAGCCCCAGCATTTT	CASTNTGGWSNQPQHF
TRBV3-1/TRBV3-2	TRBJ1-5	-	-	TGTGCCAGCAGCCAACGAGATAGTGAGCCCCAGCATTTT	CASSQRDSEPQHF
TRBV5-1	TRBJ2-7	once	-	TGCGCCAGCAGCTTCAACGCCGGGACTGGCTACGAGCAGTACTTC	CASSFNAGTGYEQYF
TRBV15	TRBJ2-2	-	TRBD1	TGTGCCACCAGCAGAGATCGGGGACAGGGTGATCTCTTTTTT	CATSRDRGQGDLFF
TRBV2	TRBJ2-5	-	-	TGTGCCACCCATTCAGGGGTCCAAGAGACCCAGTACTTC	CATHSGVQETQYF
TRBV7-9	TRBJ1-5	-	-	TGTGCCAGCAGCTTAACGACAGGTATTGGCAATCAGCCCCAGCATTTT	CASSLTTGIGNQPQHF
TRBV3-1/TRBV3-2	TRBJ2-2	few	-	TGTGCCAGCAGCCCTCGGAGGCGAACGAACACCGGGGAGCTGTTTTTT	CASSPRRRTNTGELFF
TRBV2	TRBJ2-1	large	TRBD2	TGTGCCAGCAGCGAGTTACCGGGACTACAAACCCTTAATGAGCAGTTCTTC	CASSELPGLQTLNEQFF
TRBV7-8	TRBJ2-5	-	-	TGTGCCAGCAGCTTCGGTAGAGTCCAAGAGACCCAGTACTTC	CASSFGRVQETQYF
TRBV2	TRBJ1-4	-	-	TGTGCCAGCAAGGGCGTGGCAGGGACTGCTGAAAAACTGTTTTTT	CASKGVAGTAEKLFF
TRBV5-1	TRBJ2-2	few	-	TGCGCCAGCAGCTTGGCCGGACAGTCCACCGGGGAGCTGTTTTTT	CASSLAGQSTGELFF
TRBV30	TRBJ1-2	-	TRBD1	TGTGCCTGGAGTGTCGGGACAGGGCTTGACTATGGCTACACCTTC	CAWSVGTGLDYGYTF
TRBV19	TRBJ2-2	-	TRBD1	TGTGCCAGTAGTATCATACAGGGGGCCAGCACCGGGGAGCTGTTTTTT	CASSIIQGASTGELFF
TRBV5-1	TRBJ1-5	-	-	TGCGCCAGCAGCTTGGAGTCACAGGGACGGGGTCAGCCCCAGCATTTT	CASSLESQGRGQPQHF